This T cell receptor beta chain appears in the sequencing data of a study of cytomegalovirus exposure and HLA in healthy donors (dated by TCRdb to between 2016 and 2019). Some background on the complete study: According to a later analysis, the 100 to 150 validation repertoires were produced on the same platform as the 666 repertoires of the first cohort. The study aimed to test whether signatures of past pathogen exposure could be identified by cataloging public T cell receptors. A separate validation cohort of roughly 110 different subjects was used in addition to the approximately 640-subject first cohort. To predict cytomegalovirus infection status, the study brought together high-throughput TCR immunosequencing, statistical association of individual TCRs with disease status, and machine learning. The full study reports these points: The authors suggested that the approach could potentially be extended to other disease states and immunological phenotypes. Across donors, most TCR sequences were observed very rarely, whereas some public TCRs were present in many individuals. The classifier was reported to diagnose cytomegalovirus status with high specificity and sensitivity in both the original and validation cohorts. In vitro tests confirmed that three of the cytomegalovirus-associated TCR beta chains recognize cytomegalovirus antigens. The validation cohort had no HLA typing available for a later analysis, so co-occurrence within that cohort was assessed over all 120 or so repertoires. The study gave a list of roughly 150 TCR beta chains associated with cytomegalovirus. In a later analysis, TCRs clustered in the first cohort were found to also tend to co-occur in the 120 or so validation repertoires, with approximately 95% of cluster scores above 0.

This clone was counted only a few times. No antigen is known for it. No much larger clone exists at a distance of one base, and base qualities are not known. A distance of 10 bases separates the germline ends of V and J, which lose 0 bases and 1 base respectively. CDR1 SGHRS and CDR2 YFSETQ are derived from the germline V gene. The CDR3 has 15 amino acids, counting the end cysteine and phenylalanine. The entry retains the CDR3 DNA only, 45 bases that are in frame from base 1. Donors formed part of the validation cohort, which comprised 120 or so subjects and was distinct from the first cohort of under 750 subjects. Library generation was performed with the immunoSEQ multiplex PCR assay. The authors processed their data as follows. To diagnose cytomegalovirus status from the catalog of TCR beta chain sequences, a statistical classification framework was built. TCRdb carries this immuneACCESS record with in-frame sequences only. Its versions omit some clonotypes, under half of them owing to an unresolved V gene in the studies checked, with the rest unexplained. V, J and clone size are taken as reported in that table, and D and trimming were inferred from the DNA itself. In this sample the table shows 55,000 to 80,000 clones, approximately 94% of which occur a single time. Approximately 1.3% of the sample comes from the top ten.

This TCR came from a young man in good health and CMV-seropositive. The sequenced material came from PBMCs. The chain was built from TRBV5-1 and TRBJ2-5, with a weak D call of TRBD2 (6 bases match). The DNA sequence is given as TGCGCCAGCAGCTTGGGGGCGGGAACCCAAGAGACCCAGTACTTC. Its protein reads: CASSLGAGTQETQYF.